The sequence of this TCR beta chain was determined in a study of PD-1 blockade in mismatch repair-deficient tumors. Of note for this clone: Its cognate antigen is unknown.

The method was immunoSEQ multiplex PCR; TCRdb's version includes in-frame clones alone and lacks a portion of them. The sample holds 70,000 to 90,000 clones; 80% to 90% are singletons and the top ten take less than 6.5%. General study points: Tumor-resident clones, often undetectable pretreatment in blood, expanded then contracted after pembrolizumab.

Trimming pared 6 bases from V and 3 bases from J, leaving 12 bases between. CDR3 length equals 13 residues. Germline V lookup: CDR1 ENHRY, CDR2 SYGVKD. This sequence joins TRBV10-3 and TRBJ2-7; D is perhaps TRBD1 or TRBD2 (6 bases each). The TCR originated in an adult with mismatch repair-deficient cancer. The input for sequencing was peripheral blood, taken 44 weeks after starting pembrolizumab. This CDR3 is CAIRGGQNYEQYF. CDR3 bases: TGTGCCATCAGAGGGGGGCAGAACTACGAGCAGTACTTC.